This T cell receptor beta chain was profiled in a study of blood T cell repertoires in COVID-19. Overall study context: Collection of acute and convalescent COVID-19 samples took place in the United States, Italy and Spain.

Self-reported history from a screening survey and questionnaire set each donor's cohort. Two consecutive negative NP/OP PCR tests, clearance, or resolved symptoms defined Cohort 3 recovery. Trimming removed 0 bases from V and 6 bases from J; junction bases left unmatched: 2. Germline CDR1 reads WNHNN; CDR2 reads SYGVQD (reference sequence). This CDR3 is built from 14 residues. Source study methods: By means of reference gene primer amplification, nucleated cell counts were estimated. Repertoires were generated with immunoSEQ multiplex PCR, while TCRdb's copy carries only in-frame clones and drops some. D and trimming come from the DNA, and the V and J calls and clone size come from that table. The sample carries approximately 280,000 clones, 85% recorded once.

This rearrangement joins TRBV10-1 to TRBJ2-4, with 7 positions matching TRBD1. The source material was PBMCs or T cells enriched from blood (not recorded which). This TCR came from a woman between 45 and 60 years old who had recovered from COVID-19. The CDR3 nucleotides are TGCGCCAGCAGTGAGTCGGGGGACAGAAACATTCAGTACTTC. Its protein product is CASSESGDRNIQYF.